This is a list of T cell receptor beta chains from one sample in a study of cytomegalovirus exposure and HLA in healthy donors. Repertoires were generated with immunoSEQ multiplex PCR, while TCRdb's copy carries only in-frame clones and drops some. The sample lists about 45,000 clones, about half occurring once. Sequencing used PBMCs. Receptors originate from a man in his sixties in good health and CMV-seronegative. CDR3s leave out the opening cysteine and the closing phenylalanine or tryptophan. Rows may omit the clone size; those that give it use once, few, many or a size class.

clone_size	v_call	cdr3_aa
.	TRBV29-1	SVEDYGTGYNYGYT
.	TRBV29-1	SVAGRNYGYT
.	TRBV4-2	ASSQTGVASNQPQH
few	TRBV11-2	ASSAVTGFHEQY
.	TRBV10-3	AISESTGNRETQY
.	TRBV4-3	ASSQDRGNEKLF
once	TRBV7-2	ASSIVQGSQPQH
.	TRBV30	AWSQPWLAGAERTQY
.	TRBV14	ASSRDRGLGYT
.	TRBV20-1	SAWRNTEAF
.	TRBV18	ASSPQPAYEQY
.	TRBV5-3	ARSLIRGHARSGDEQF
.	TRBV18	ASSPPAQAYGYT
once	TRBV25-1	ASSDQREAPGYEQY
.	TRBV5-1	ASSLAGQGQETQY
.	TRBV19	ASSIRKPQGAEAF
.	TRBV6-5	ASSYTHQGTEAF
.	TRBV5-4	ASSLAGGRMGTQY